The 13 T cell receptor beta chains presented below share a single source sample, sequenced in a study of T cells in localized non-small cell lung cancer. Sequencing was performed with immunoSEQ multiplex PCR; in TCRdb, only in-frame clones are kept and a portion is missing. The profile shows 3,000 or so clones, over 20% of them singletons. Sequenced material: lung tumor tissue, taken before any cancer treatment. The receptors were gathered from an older male donor with stage II lung adenocarcinoma.

By sample fraction, this clone is medium-sized. The V call is TRBV6-1, the J call TRBJ2-1, with 12 bases identical to TRBD2. The CDR3 has 17 residues. Trimming took 1 base from V and 8 from J; bases not matched to a gene: 9. CDR1 is MNHNS, CDR2 SASEGT, per germline. The CDR3 loop is CASSEVFGLAGKDEQFF. In DNA form, the CDR3 reads TGTGCCAGCAGTGAAGTATTCGGACTAGCGGGGAAGGATGAGCAGTTCTTC.

The V and J genes are TRBV9 and TRBJ2-1, with D perhaps being TRBD1 or TRBD2 (6 bases each). The V gene lost 7 bases and the J gene lost 3 bases, with 11 bases spanning the gap. This CDR3 has 13 residues. The V gene's germline CDR1 is SGDLS and CDR2 YYNGEE. The CDR3 nucleotides are TGTGCCAGCGCGGGACAACTCTACAATGAGCAGTTCTTC. Translated, it gives CASAGQLYNEQFF.

The CDR3 DNA follows: TGTGCCAGCAGTTTAGTGGAGGTAGAGACCCAGTACTTC. Residues: CASSLVEVETQYF. V gene TRBV28 combines with J gene TRBJ2-5; perhaps TRBD2 as D (5 bases). This CDR3 has 13 residues. The V gene lost 2 bases and the J gene lost 4 bases, with 8 bases spanning the gap. Germline V CDR1 and CDR2: MDHEN, SYDVKM.

This clone was observed a few times. The chain is built from TRBV9 and TRBJ2-1; perhaps D is TRBD1 or TRBD2 (5 bases each). CDR3 length equals 14 residues. Germline V CDR1 and CDR2: SGDLS, YYNGEE. Deletions cut 5 bases from V and 6 bases from J, with 15 bases between. CDR3 sequence reads: CASSEVRGANEQFF. The CDR3 DNA follows: TGTGCCAGCAGTGAGGTGAGAGGGGCCAATGAGCAGTTCTTC.

This chain uses TRBV19 with TRBJ1-1; perhaps TRBD1 as D (6 bases). V was pared by 3 bases and J by 10 bases, with 12 bases between. The germline gives CDR1 LNHDA, CDR2 SQIVND (reference sequence). This CDR3 comprises 12 residues. The CDR3 sequence is CASSIQGDIAFF. The CDR3 DNA reads TGTGCCAGTAGTATTCAAGGGGACATAGCTTTCTTT.

This clone came up a few times. V is TRBV11-3 and J is TRBJ1-6, with D possibly TRBD1 on 5 matching bases. V lost 4 bases and J lost 7, with 14 bases in between. CDR1 and CDR2 from the germline V gene are SGHNT and YENEEA. CDR3 length equals 15 residues. The CDR3 DNA reads as TGTGCCAGCAGCTCAGATCTGGGGGAGAATTCACCCCTCCACTTT. As protein: CASSSDLGENSPLHF. The full variable domain, in which reference TRBV11-3 and TRBJ1-6 provide the parts outside the CDR3, is EAGVVQSPRYKIIEKKQPVAFWCNPISGHNTLYWYLQNLGQGPELLIRYENEEAVDDSQLPKDRFSAERLKGVDSTLKIQPAELGDSAVYLCASSSDLGENSPLHFGNGTRLTVT.

The chain couples TRBV6-8 to TRBJ1-2; 7 nucleotides line up with TRBD1. Germline CDR1 is MNHGY and CDR2 is SAAAGT. This CDR3 region has 13 residues. V gave up 6 bases and J gave up 2 bases; unmatched junction bases: 3. This CDR3 is CASSRTGNYGYTF. The CDR3 coding sequence is TGTGCCAGCAGCCGGACAGGAAACTATGGCTACACCTTC.

CDR3 sequence (DNA): TGTGCCAGCTTTACCGCCCAGGGTGTTGGCGAGCAGTACTTC. It specifies CASFTAQGVGEQYF. The gene calls are TRBV18 and TRBJ2-7, with D maybe TRBD1 (5 bases). The CDR3 loop spans 14 amino acids. V lost 7 bases and J lost 6, with 19 bases in between. Germline V gives CDR1 KGHSH, CDR2 LQKENI.

The rearrangement uses TRBV19 and TRBJ2-3; D gene unclear. Germline V gives CDR1 LNHDA, CDR2 SQIVND (reference sequence). The V gene lost 3 bases and the J gene lost 4 bases, with 11 bases spanning the gap. The CDR3 loop spans 14 amino acids. Here the CDR3 reads CASSIAANSDTQYF. For the CDR3, the DNA is TGTGCCAGTAGTATCGCGGCTAATTCAGATACGCAGTATTTT.

The V call is TRBV4-1, the J call TRBJ2-1; 7 bases agree with TRBD2. The germline gives CDR1 MGHRA, CDR2 YSYEKL. This CDR3 is 17 amino acids long. The V gene end was trimmed by 0 bases and the J gene end by 7 bases; junction bases not matched to a gene: 12. DNA of the CDR3: TGCGCCAGCAGCCAAGAACCCCTCCTAGCGGCCCTTAATGAGCAGTTCTTC. Protein: CASSQEPLLAALNEQFF.

The V call is TRBV19, the J call TRBJ2-7; 10 nucleotides agree with TRBD2. V was clipped by 5 bases and J by 5 bases; unmatched bases: 9. CDR3 size: 15 residues. Germline CDR1 and CDR2: LNHDA and SQIVND (reference sequence). The DNA for the CDR3 is TGTGCCAGTAGTGGAAACAGCGGGGGGGCCCACGAGCAGTACTTC. This sequence encodes CASSGNSGGAHEQYF.

This clone was observed a few times. This rearrangement joins TRBV6-7 to TRBJ2-7; D is unresolved. TRBV6-7 is an ORF, with its function uncertain. The V end lost 5 bases, the J end lost 4 bases, and 6 bases lay between the germline ends. The CDR3 covers 11 residues. The CDR3 loop is CASSETYEQYF. The DNA of the CDR3 is TGTGCCAGCAGTGAAACGTACGAGCAGTACTTC.

This clone has a handful of counts. V is TRBV9 and J is TRBJ2-5, with D unclear. Trimming took off 3 bases at V and 1 base at J, with 10 bases between the two ends. The CDR3 sequence is 14 residues long. The germline gives CDR1 SGDLS, CDR2 YYNGEE. CDR3 coding DNA: TGTGCCAGCAGCGGGCTGGGGATCCAAGAGACCCAGTACTTC. Translating gives CASSGLGIQETQYF. Combining the CDR3 with reference TRBV9 and TRBJ2-5 gives the whole variable domain DSGVTQTPKHLITATGQRVTLRCSPRSGDLSVYWYQQSLDQGLQFLIQYYNGEERAKGNILERFSAQQFPDLHSELNLSSLELGDSALYFCASSGLGIQETQYFGPGTRLLVL.